This T cell receptor beta chain originates from a study of spatial heterogeneity in lung cancer. Overall study: Available follow-up PBMC samples, collected a median of roughly two years post-resection, were sequenced.

This clonotype was detected only a few times. Specified time point: blood at routine non-recurrence follow-up after resection. Whole RNA from tumor, nontumor lung or frozen PBMC was sequenced unsorted. MiXCR, run by TCRdb on the 5' RACE reads, gives a single entry per CDR3 protein. This table has around 110,000 distinct CDR3 sequences, less than 15% appearing once. This CDR3 has 15 amino acids. The germline V gene has CDR1 SGHKS and CDR2 YYEKEE (reference sequence). V was pared by 5 bases and J by 4 bases, with 7 bases of the junction left unmatched. This receptor was taken from a male donor with early-stage non-small cell lung cancer. This chain uses TRBV5-5 with TRBJ1-5, with 9 positions matching TRBD1. The input for sequencing was PBMCs, taken at follow-up. The CDR3 protein is CASSSSGTGNQPQHF. The DNA of the CDR3 is TGTGCCAGCAGTTCCTCCGGGACAGGGAATCAGCCCCAGCATTTT.